The 21 T cell receptor beta chains reported below all come from one sample, sequenced in a study of radiation and T cells in renal cell carcinoma. Time point described: blood 4 weeks post-SBRT, at nephrectomy. Sample treatment: 15 Gy SBRT to primary tumor, nephrectomy 4 weeks later. Generated by immunoSEQ multiplex PCR, the TCRdb table keeps only in-frame clones and is missing some. The sample includes roughly 90,000 clones, 85% of them seen just once. Sequencing was performed on blood, taken from a patient whose treatment included radiotherapy and nephrectomy. These receptors all come from a man aged 45-60 years with renal cell carcinoma.

V gene TRBV18 combines with J gene TRBJ2-7; no definite D call. The V end was cut by 0 bases, the J end by 3 bases, with 9 bases between. Per germline, CDR1 KGHSH and CDR2 LQKENI. The CDR3 loop spans 14 amino acids. The CDR3 DNA is TGTGCCAGCTCACCACCGTCCGGAGACTACGAGCAGTACTTC. It codes for CASSPPSGDYEQYF. The variable domain in full, completed from reference TRBV18 and TRBJ2-7, reads NAGVMQNPRHLVRRRGQEARLRCSPMKGHSHVYWYRQLPEEGLKFMVYLQKENIIDESGMPKERFSAEFPKEGPSILRIQQVVRGDSAAYFCASSPPSGDYEQYFGPGTRLTVT.

The chain recombines TRBV6-5 with TRBJ2-7; TRBD1 agrees at 7 bases. V lost 10 bases to trimming and J lost 8 bases; unmatched junction nucleotides: 11. Looked up from germline, CDR1 is MNHEY and CDR2 is SVGAGI. The CDR3 length is 12 residues. The CDR3 sequence: CATASTGSQQYF. CDR3 sequence (DNA): TGTGCCACCGCCTCGACAGGGAGTCAGCAGTACTTC.

The V call is TRBV6-1, the J call TRBJ1-2, with 7 bases identical to TRBD1. Germline V lookup: CDR1 MNHNS, CDR2 SASEGT. J gave up 1 base and V 6 bases, and 8 bases lay outside the gene matches. CDR3 length equals 15 residues. Written as DNA, the CDR3 is TGTGCCAGCAGGAGACCGGGACAGAATAACTATGGCTACACCTTC. It specifies CASRRPGQNNYGYTF.

The chain recombines TRBV13 with TRBJ2-2, with D maybe TRBD2 (6 bases). Between the trimmed V and J ends, which lost 5 bases and 3 bases, there was a span of 16 bases. Germline V gene sequence: CDR1 PRHDT, CDR2 FYEKMQ (reference sequence). This CDR3 is 16 amino acids long. The CDR3 region is CASSPIAERDTGELFF. The DNA for the CDR3 is TGTGCCAGCAGCCCCATAGCGGAACGGGACACCGGGGAGCTGTTTTTT.

As DNA, the CDR3 is TGTGCCAGCAGCTCACGTATAGCCAGACTAGTTGACCACGAGCAGTACTTC. It yields the protein CASSSRIARLVDHEQYF. The chain carries TRBV11-2 and TRBJ2-7; weak D call: TRBD2 (6 bases). The V gene lost 4 bases and the J gene lost 5 bases, with 24 bases spanning the gap. The CDR3 totals 17 residues. In germline, CDR1 is SGHAT, CDR2 FQNNGV.

This sequence joins TRBV5-1 and TRBJ2-7; the match to TRBD2 covers 13 bases. The CDR3 runs to 15 residues. V shed 4 bases, J shed 5 bases, and the junction held 6 bases outside the gene matches. Germline V gives CDR1 SGHRS, CDR2 YFSETQ. CDR3 bases: TGCGCCAGCAGCGGAGGGACTAGCGGGATCAACGAGCAGTACTTC. Translated: CASSGGTSGINEQYF.

This clone was recorded once. The V gene is TRBV9, the J gene TRBJ2-1; 8 bases map to TRBD2. The V segment lost 1 base and the J segment 5 bases; nucleotides outside the gene matches: 5. From germline, CDR1 is SGDLS and CDR2 YYNGEE. The CDR3 is 15 amino acids. The CDR3 loop reads CASSVTGTSHNEQFF. The DNA of the CDR3 is TGTGCCAGCAGCGTAACCGGGACTAGTCACAATGAGCAGTTCTTC.

The chain has TRBV9 and TRBJ2-7, with D possibly matching TRBD2 (5 bases). The CDR3 consists of 14 residues. In germline, CDR1 is SGDLS, CDR2 YYNGEE. V was trimmed by 3 bases and J by 1 base, leaving 11 bases between them. The CDR3: CASSAGSWSYEQYF. DNA for the CDR3: TGTGCCAGCAGCGCGGGGTCTTGGTCCTACGAGCAGTACTTC.

V is TRBV7-6 and J is TRBJ2-7; D call uncertain. V was shortened by 5 bases and J by 3 bases, with 8 bases between the two germline ends. Germline V CDR1 and CDR2: SGHVS, FNYEAQ. The CDR3 spans 12 residues. In nucleotides, the CDR3 is TGTGCCAGCAGCGGTAACTACTACGAGCAGTACTTC. Protein: CASSGNYYEQYF.

In its sample, this clone was seen once. The chain combines TRBV10-1 with TRBJ2-7; no clear D. Germline V CDR1 and CDR2: WNHNN, SYGVQD (reference sequence). V lost 5 bases and J lost 5, with 16 bases in between. This CDR3 spans 14 amino acids. The CDR3 region has the DNA TGCGCCAGCAGTACCCGAGTAGCTGGGGACGAGCAGTACTTC. Encoded protein: CASSTRVAGDEQYF.

This chain uses TRBV9 with TRBJ1-1; 7 bases match TRBD1. Germline V gives CDR1 SGDLS, CDR2 YYNGEE. V was pared by 3 bases and J by 2 bases, with 13 bases of the junction left unmatched. The length of the CDR3 is 17 residues. The CDR3 is CASSAYRGDRLNTEAFF. CDR3 nucleotides: TGTGCCAGCAGCGCGTACCGGGGGGACAGACTTAACACTGAAGCTTTCTTT.

V gene TRBV28 combines with J gene TRBJ2-5; maybe TRBD2 (5 bases). The CDR3 contains 12 residues. The germline CDR1 and CDR2 sequences are MDHEN and SYDVKM. The ends were cut back, 11 bases at V and 2 bases at J, with 12 bases in the middle. The DNA for the CDR3 is TGTGCCTTCCCGTCGGGACAAGAGACCCAGTACTTC. This sequence encodes CAFPSGQETQYF.

The chain carries TRBV5-4 and TRBJ1-4, with D perhaps TRBD1 (6 bases). Trimming shortened V by 1 base and J by 4 bases, and 11 bases separated the two germline ends. This CDR3 is 15 amino acids long. Germline CDR1 reads SGHNT; CDR2 reads YYREEE (reference sequence). The CDR3 nucleotides read TGTGCCAGCAGCTTGTCGGGGGCGGGTAATGAAAAACTGTTTTTT. This encodes CASSLSGAGNEKLFF.

The sample holds one count of this clone. The genes are TRBV5-1 and TRBJ1-3; 12 bases agree with TRBD1. The length of the CDR3 is 17 residues. Germline V gene lookup returns CDR1 SGHRS and CDR2 YFSETQ. The junction had 5 bases not matched to a gene; V was cut back by 3 bases and J by 1 base. CDR3 bases: TGCGCCAGCAGCTCGGGACAGGGGGCCCAATCTGGAAACACCATATATTTT. Protein sequence: CASSSGQGAQSGNTIYF.

The chain recombines TRBV5-1 with TRBJ2-7; the match to TRBD2 covers 13 bases. V trimming: 0 bases; J trimming: 4 bases; junction bases outside the gene matches: 1. The germline V gene has CDR1 SGHRS and CDR2 YFSETQ. This CDR3 spans 15 amino acids. The CDR3 spells CASSLAGLAGYEQYF. The CDR3 DNA reads TGCGCCAGCAGCTTGGCGGGACTAGCGGGGTACGAGCAGTACTTC.

The chain recombines TRBV30 with TRBJ1-2; D not resolved. Germline CDR1 GTSNPN, CDR2 SVGIG (reference sequence). V was trimmed by 4 bases and J by 6 bases, leaving 12 bases between them. CDR3 length equals 12 residues. The CDR3 DNA is TGTGCCTGGATGGAGGCAGGTCATGGCTACACCTTC. Protein sequence: CAWMEAGHGYTF.

The V gene is TRBV6-5, the J gene TRBJ1-2; TRBD1 is a possible D gene (5 bases). V was pared by 7 bases and J by 2 bases, with 8 bases between. The CDR3 runs 12 residues. CDR1 is MNHEY and CDR2 is SVGAGI in the germline V gene. As DNA, the CDR3 is TGTGCCAGCAATGGGGCGAACTATGGCTACACCTTC. Its translation is CASNGANYGYTF.

The chain carries TRBV25-1 and TRBJ1-1; no clear D gene. V was pared by 1 base and J by 0 bases, with 15 bases between. CDR1 is MGHDK and CDR2 is SYGVNS in the germline V gene. The CDR3 runs to 17 residues. The CDR3 nucleotides are TGTGCCAGCAGTGAATTAGCACAAAAATACATGAACACTGAAGCTTTCTTT. It specifies CASSELAQKYMNTEAFF.

This chain links TRBV28 with TRBJ2-5; 11 bases match TRBD2. From germline, CDR1 is MDHEN and CDR2 SYDVKM. The length of the CDR3 is 16 residues. V lost 8 bases, J lost 1 base, and 9 bases stayed unmatched. The CDR3 region is CASPPPSGRTQETQYF. The DNA of the CDR3 is TGTGCCAGCCCCCCCCCTAGCGGGAGGACCCAAGAGACCCAGTACTTC. The complete variable domain, with remaining parts taken from reference TRBV28 and TRBJ2-5, reads DVKVTQSSRYLVKRTGEKVFLECVQDMDHENMFWYRQDPGLGLRLIYFSYDVKMKEKGDIPEGYSVSREKKERFSLILESASTNQTSMYLCASPPPSGRTQETQYFGPGTRLLVL.

This chain uses TRBV29-1 with TRBJ1-2; 8 bases align to TRBD1. The CDR3 is 14 residues long. V lost 5 bases to trimming and J lost 7 bases; unmatched junction nucleotides: 12. Looked up from germline, CDR1 is SQVTM and CDR2 is ANQGSEA. The CDR3 DNA follows: TGCAGCGTTCCGGTCTCCGGGACAGGCCTTGGCTACACCTTC. It codes for CSVPVSGTGLGYTF.

This clone came up once. V usage is TRBV4-1 and J usage is TRBJ2-1; 10 nucleotides match TRBD2. CDR1 is MGHRA and CDR2 is YSYEKL in the germline V gene. The CDR3 has 16 amino acids. The ends lost 1 base at V and 12 bases at J; junction bases unmatched: 12. The CDR3: CASSQGSSGGALLQFF. The CDR3 DNA follows: TGCGCCAGCAGCCAAGGTTCAAGCGGGGGGGCTCTATTGCAGTTCTTC.